A single sample is the source of the 25 T cell receptor beta chains below, sequenced in a study of T cells in localized non-small cell lung cancer. Generated by immunoSEQ multiplex PCR, the TCRdb table keeps only in-frame clones and is missing some. The table records 53,000 or so clones, approximately 89% of them present only once. The input for sequencing was peripheral blood, taken before any cancer treatment. The source is a man aged 35-75 years with stage I lung adenocarcinoma.

The genes are TRBV29-1 and TRBJ2-5; TRBD1 matches at 8 bases. Germline values: CDR1 SQVTM, CDR2 ANQGSEA. V was pared by 7 bases and J by 7 bases, with 14 bases of the junction left unmatched. The CDR3 has 14 residues. CDR3 DNA sequence: TGCAGCGCCGCGGCCGACAGGGGTGAGGCGACCCAGTACTTC. Translating it yields CSAAADRGEATQYF. Looking up the rest from reference TRBV29-1 and TRBJ2-5 gives the full variable domain: SAVISQKPSRDICQRGTSLTIQCQVDSQVTMMFWYRQQPGQSLTLIATANQGSEATYESGFVIDKFPISRPNLTFSTLTVSNMSPEDSSIYLCSAAADRGEATQYFGPGTRLLVL.

This chain connects TRBV25-1 to TRBJ1-4, with D possibly being TRBD1 (5 bases). The V gene lost 5 bases and the J gene lost 8 bases, with 21 bases spanning the gap. The CDR3 sequence is 16 residues long. Looked up from germline, CDR1 is MGHDK and CDR2 is SYGVNS. In DNA form, the CDR3 reads TGTGCCAGCAGTCTCAACACGGGGGGGTTTCTAGAAAAACTGTTTTTT. This encodes CASSLNTGGFLEKLFF.

This clone appeared a few times. This sequence joins TRBV6-6 and TRBJ1-4; D perhaps matches TRBD1 (6 bases). The V gene's germline CDR1 is MNHNY and CDR2 SVGAGI (reference sequence). Trimming shortened V by 2 bases and J by 8 bases, and 9 bases separated the two germline ends. The CDR3 has 13 amino acids. In DNA form, the CDR3 reads TGTGCCAGCAGTTACCTTGGACAGGAAAAACTGTTTTTT. Translating it yields CASSYLGQEKLFF.

The chain has TRBV28 and TRBJ2-6; D unclear. Trimming removed 3 bases from V and 0 bases from J, with 3 bases in between. The CDR3 runs 14 residues. Germline CDR1 is MDHEN and CDR2 is SYDVKM. The CDR3 DNA reads TGTGCCAGCAGTTTCTACTCTGGGGCCAACGTCCTGACTTTC. It is translated as CASSFYSGANVLTF.

The rearrangement joins TRBV19 to TRBJ2-1, with 9 bases fitting TRBD2. Germline loops: CDR1 LNHDA, CDR2 SQIVND (reference sequence). The J segment lost 4 bases and the V segment lost 1 base, leaving 5 bases of the junction unmatched. The CDR3 totals 16 residues. The CDR3 loop is CASSIVKLAGYNEQFF. CDR3 nucleotides: TGTGCCAGTAGTATAGTCAAGCTAGCGGGATACAATGAGCAGTTCTTC.

The gene calls are TRBV7-2 and TRBJ2-5; 9 bases fit TRBD2. Germline V CDR1 and CDR2: SGHTA, FQGNSA. The CDR3 length is 15 residues. V dropped 4 bases and J dropped 2; count of bases not matched to a gene: 5. The chain's CDR3 is CASSSPGLAQETQYF. The CDR3 DNA reads TGTGCCAGCAGCTCCCCGGGACTAGCACAAGAGACCCAGTACTTC.

The chain couples TRBV18 to TRBJ2-2, with TRBD1 matching 9 bases. Trimming took 3 bases from V and 4 from J; bases not matched to a gene: 9. This CDR3 has 17 amino acids. The germline gives CDR1 KGHSH, CDR2 LQKENI. This CDR3 is CASSPPVGTGSTGELFF. CDR3 in DNA: TGTGCCAGCTCACCCCCTGTAGGGACAGGGTCCACCGGGGAGCTGTTTTTT.

The rearrangement joins TRBV7-2 to TRBJ2-2, with D unresolved. CDR1 SGHTA and CDR2 FQGNSA come from the germline V gene. V was clipped by 1 base and J by 5 bases, with 8 bases between them. CDR3 length: 14 amino acids. The CDR3 nucleotides are TGTGCCAGCAGCTTAGTTATGGAGACCGGGGAGCTGTTTTTT. Its translation: CASSLVMETGELFF.

The rearrangement links TRBV7-3 to TRBJ2-1, with TRBD2 matching 8 bases. The V gene's germline CDR1 is SGHTA and CDR2 FQGTGA. The CDR3 consists of 13 residues. V lost 3 bases, J lost 7 bases, and 2 bases stayed unmatched. As DNA, the CDR3 is TGTGCCAGCAGCTTGTCTAGCGGGAATGAGCAGTTCTTC. Amino acids: CASSLSSGNEQFF.

J is TRBJ2-6 and V is TRBV11-1, with 7 positions matching TRBD1. The germline CDR1 and CDR2 sequences are SGHAT and FQDESV (reference sequence). The CDR3 has 18 residues. Trimming removed 5 bases from V and 0 bases from J; junction bases left unmatched: 10. In nucleotides, the CDR3 is TGTGCCAGCAGCCCCCTGACAGGGAAGTACTCTGGGGCCAACGTCCTGACTTTC. Translated: CASSPLTGKYSGANVLTF.

The V call is TRBV9, the J call TRBJ2-3; tentative D call: TRBD2 (6 bases). CDR3 length: 15 residues. V was pared by 0 bases and J by 4 bases, with 12 bases between. Germline loops: CDR1 SGDLS, CDR2 YYNGEE. The DNA for the CDR3 is TGTGCCAGCAGCGTAGTGGGGGGAGGCGCAGATACGCAGTATTTT. It specifies CASSVVGGGADTQYF.

This sequence joins TRBV9 and TRBJ2-1; 7 bases are shared with TRBD1. The CDR3 sequence is 13 residues long. V was pared by 3 bases and J by 6 bases, with 3 bases of the junction left unmatched. Germline-derived CDR1 and CDR2 are SGDLS and YYNGEE. DNA for the CDR3: TGTGCCAGCAGCGCTGGGACAGCCAATGAGCAGTTCTTC. This translates into CASSAGTANEQFF.

CDR3 sequence: CASSRAAGELFF. The CDR3 DNA reads as TGTGCCAGCAGTAGAGCAGCCGGGGAGCTGTTTTTT. The genes are TRBV6-1 and TRBJ2-2, with D hard to call. This CDR3 spans 12 amino acids. Trimming left V 5 bases short and J 6 bases short, with 7 bases between. Germline lookup yields CDR1 MNHNS and CDR2 SASEGT.

The chain carries TRBV27 and TRBJ2-7; 8 bases match TRBD1. V lost 6 bases to trimming and J lost 3 bases; unmatched junction nucleotides: 13. This CDR3 region has 16 residues. Germline V gene data show CDR1 as MNHEY and CDR2 as SMNVEV (reference sequence). The CDR3 sequence: CASRGTGLVGLYEQYF. CDR3 nucleotide sequence: TGTGCCAGCAGAGGGACAGGCCTCGTGGGGCTCTACGAGCAGTACTTC.

This clone was observed a handful of times. The chain employs TRBV25-1 and TRBJ2-1; 10 positions match TRBD2. V lost 2 bases and J lost 2; bases outside the gene matches: 6. Germline CDR1 reads MGHDK; CDR2 reads SYGVNS. The length of the CDR3 is 17 residues. This chain's CDR3 is CASSELAGDPAYNEQFF. CDR3 sequence (DNA): TGTGCCAGCAGTGAACTAGCGGGGGACCCCGCCTACAATGAGCAGTTCTTC.

The J gene is TRBJ1-5, the V gene TRBV6-1, with 8 bases aligning to TRBD1. The J segment lost 2 bases and the V segment lost 9 bases, leaving 9 bases of the junction unmatched. CDR3 length: 15 residues. Germline V CDR1 and CDR2: MNHNS, SASEGT. The CDR3 coding sequence is TGTGCCAGTGAAGACAGGGGATTCGGCAATCAGCCCCAGCATTTT. It specifies CASEDRGFGNQPQHF.

The V gene is TRBV11-2, the J gene TRBJ1-4; TRBD1 matches at 9 bases. The junction had 8 bases not matched to a gene; V was cut back by 6 bases and J by 9 bases. Germline V gene data show CDR1 as SGHAT and CDR2 as FQNNGV. The length of the CDR3 is 14 residues. CDR3 amino acids: CASSSRDRVQKLFF. Written as DNA, the CDR3 is TGTGCCAGCAGTTCCCGGGACAGGGTGCAAAAACTGTTTTTT.

This rearrangement joins TRBV7-9 to TRBJ2-2; 9 nucleotides line up with TRBD1. The V segment lost 6 bases and the J segment 7 bases; nucleotides outside the gene matches: 6. Looked up from germline, CDR1 is SEHNR and CDR2 is FQNEAQ (reference sequence). CDR3 length equals 14 residues. DNA for the CDR3: TGTGCCAGCAGTCAACAGGGGGCAGGCGGGGAGCTGTTTTTT. Its protein is CASSQQGAGGELFF. The full variable domain, with the rest looked up from reference TRBV7-9 and TRBJ2-2, is DTGVSQNPRHKITKRGQNVTFRCDPISEHNRLYWYRQTLGQGPEFLTYFQNEAQLEKSRLLSDRFSAERPKGSFSTLEIQRTEQGDSAMYLCASSQQGAGGELFFGEGSRLTVL.

V and J are TRBV7-2 and TRBJ1-2; no reliable D call. The CDR3 is 15 residues long. CDR1 SGHTA and CDR2 FQGNSA come from the germline V gene. With 1 base removed from V and 7 bases from J, the gap between germline ends came to 16 bases. CDR3 loop: CASSLVSSERRGYTF. Here the CDR3 DNA reads TGTGCCAGCAGCTTAGTATCGTCAGAGCGTCGTGGCTACACCTTC.

The gene calls are TRBV18 and TRBJ2-5; TRBD1 aligns across 12 bases. With 4 bases clipped from V and 5 bases from J, the junction kept 11 bases outside the gene matches. CDR1 and CDR2 (germline): KGHSH, LQKENI. CDR3 size: 17 residues. As DNA, the CDR3 is TGTGCCAGCTCACATATTACCGGGACAGGGGGCCGTGAGACCCAGTACTTC. This codes for CASSHITGTGGRETQYF. Variable domain in full (rest from reference TRBV18 and TRBJ2-5): NAGVMQNPRHLVRRRGQEARLRCSPMKGHSHVYWYRQLPEEGLKFMVYLQKENIIDESGMPKERFSAEFPKEGPSILRIQQVVRGDSAAYFCASSHITGTGGRETQYFGPGTRLLVL.

The chain employs TRBV27 and TRBJ1-3, with TRBD1 identical over 7 bases. With V trimmed by 5 bases and J by 1 base, 2 bases remained unmatched. The CDR3 contains 14 residues. Germline assignment: CDR1 MNHEY and CDR2 SMNVEV (reference sequence). In DNA form, the CDR3 reads TGTGCCAGCAGTCCGACAGGGTCTGGAAACACCATATATTTT. Protein sequence: CASSPTGSGNTIYF.

This clone was found a few times. V and J are TRBV5-1 and TRBJ2-3; unclear D gene. Trimming took 0 bases from V and 6 from J, leaving 17 bases between them. Germline lookup yields CDR1 SGHRS and CDR2 YFSETQ. The CDR3 is 16 amino acids. The CDR3 loop is CASSLVYSVVVDTQYF. The CDR3 DNA reads TGCGCCAGCAGCTTGGTCTACAGCGTTGTGGTGGATACGCAGTATTTT.

The genes are TRBV14 and TRBJ2-5, with D hard to call. The length of the CDR3 is 11 residues. Between the trimmed V and J ends, which lost 1 base and 7 bases, there was a span of 4 bases. In germline, CDR1 is SGHDN, CDR2 FVKESK. CDR3 in DNA: TGTGCCAGCAGCCAAGGAAGGACCCAGTACTTC. Protein sequence: CASSQGRTQYF. Combining the CDR3 with reference TRBV14 and TRBJ2-5 gives the whole variable domain EAGVTQFPSHSVIEKGQTVTLRCDPISGHDNLYWYRRVMGKEIKFLLHFVKESKQDESGMPNNRFLAERTGGTYSTLKVQPAELEDSGVYFCASSQGRTQYFGPGTRLLVL.

The chain recombines TRBV7-6 with TRBJ2-5; TRBD1 matches 9 bases. The V segment lost 4 bases and the J segment 3 bases; nucleotides outside the gene matches: 6. This CDR3 region has 15 residues. CDR1 is SGHVS and CDR2 is FNYEAQ in the germline V gene. CDR3 amino acids: CASSWGTGREETQYF. CDR3 nucleotides: TGTGCCAGCAGCTGGGGGACAGGGAGGGAAGAGACCCAGTACTTC.

The chain carries TRBV29-1 and TRBJ2-5; TRBD1 or TRBD2 may be the D gene (5 bases each). The V end lost 3 bases, the J end lost 2 bases, and 28 bases lay between the germline ends. Germline assignment: CDR1 SQVTM and CDR2 ANQGSEA. The CDR3 covers 19 residues. The CDR3 sequence is CSVDIPIWGRGSKQETQYF. In DNA, the CDR3 is TGCAGCGTTGATATTCCTATTTGGGGACGTGGATCAAAACAAGAGACCCAGTACTTC.